This T cell receptor (beta chain) was identified during a study of cytomegalovirus exposure and HLA in healthy donors. Overall study results and limits: For most TCR beta V segments, an earlier analysis put the productive rate at about 90% or about 30% of the time.

Concerning this clone itself: Its target is not known. The junction departs from the called germline gene at one end, perhaps through a read error.

Researchers ran the PCR with 60 Vbeta and 13 Jbeta primers. Sequencing was performed with immunoSEQ multiplex PCR; in TCRdb, only in-frame clones are kept and a portion is missing. The table records around 180,000 clones, approximately 71% of them present only once. The V gene's germline CDR1 is MNHEY and CDR2 SVGAGI. The CDR3 totals 13 residues. The sequence derives from a girl between 5 and 17 years old in good health and CMV-seronegative. Sequencing used PBMCs. The chain has TRBV6-5 and TRBJ1-2, with a possible D match to TRBD1 (6 bases). The CDR3 here is CASTLNSGVGWTF. In nucleotides, the CDR3 is TGTGCCAGCACCTTAAATTCAGGGGTTGGTTGGACTTTC.